This T cell receptor (beta chain) was documented in a study of graft-versus-host responses after intestinal transplantation. Study information: As for transplant type, recipients had multivisceral, liver-intestinal, or isolated intestinal grafts. Recipients uniformly received anti-thymocyte globulin induction, followed by tacrolimus and steroids for approximately 3 years. Study conclusions and caveats: There was an association between peak levels of circulating GvH clones and early post-transplant HvG declines.

CDR3 size: 14 residues. Germline CDR1 reads KGHSH; CDR2 reads LQKENI. V dropped 3 bases and J dropped 4 bases, with 12 bases sitting between them. The repertoire was sequenced with immunoSEQ multiplex PCR; TCRdb's copy has only in-frame clones and lacks some. Of about 100,000 clones listed, 80% to 95% were seen once; the top ten hold about 15%. Of note for this clone: Its specificity is not known.

This specimen was PBMCs, taken roughly 450 days after intestinal transplant. This sequence was found in a human patient who received an intestinal transplant, so some T cells may come from the graft donor. The chain combines TRBV18 with TRBJ1-1; D is perhaps TRBD1 (5 bases). The CDR3 DNA sequence: TGTGCCAGCTCACCCGGGGAAAGGGGCACTGAAGCTTTCTTT. This codes for CASSPGERGTEAFF.